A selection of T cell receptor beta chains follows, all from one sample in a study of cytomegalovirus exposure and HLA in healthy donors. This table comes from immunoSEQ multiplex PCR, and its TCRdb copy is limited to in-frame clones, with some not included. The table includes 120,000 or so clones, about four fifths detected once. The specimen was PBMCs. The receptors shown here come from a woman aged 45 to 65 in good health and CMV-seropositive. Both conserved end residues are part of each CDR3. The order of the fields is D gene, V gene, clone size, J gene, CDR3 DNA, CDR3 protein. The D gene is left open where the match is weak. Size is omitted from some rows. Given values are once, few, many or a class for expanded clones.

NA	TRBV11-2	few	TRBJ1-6	TGTGCCAGCAGCTTAGATCCGCATGAGGCGTCACCCCTCCACTTT	CASSLDPHEASPLHF
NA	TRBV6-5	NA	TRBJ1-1	TGTGCCAGCAGTTACTCGCGCAGGCCCGGATTCCCTGAAGCTTTCTTT	CASSYSRRPGFPEAFF
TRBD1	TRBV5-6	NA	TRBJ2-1	TGTGCCAGCAGTTGGGACAGGGGGGATGAGCAGTTCTTC	CASSWDRGDEQFF
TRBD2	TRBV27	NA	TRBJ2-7	TGTGCCAGCAGTTTACCGGGGACTAGCGGGAGGGCAGACGAGCAGTACTTC	CASSLPGTSGRADEQYF
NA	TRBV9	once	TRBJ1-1	TGTGCCAGCAGCGCGACCTCAGGGGTGGGCACTGAAGCTTTCTTT	CASSATSGVGTEAFF
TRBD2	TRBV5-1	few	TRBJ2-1	TGCGCCAGCAGCAGGGGACTAGCGGGGAATGAGCAGTTCTTC	CASSRGLAGNEQFF
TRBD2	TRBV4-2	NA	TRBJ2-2	TGTGCCAGCAGCCAACAAGGGACTAGCGGGAGGTACACCGGGGAGCTGTTTTTT	CASSQQGTSGRYTGELFF
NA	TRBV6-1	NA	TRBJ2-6	TGTGCCAGCAGTGCCAACTATGGCTCTGGGGCCAACGTCCTGACTTTC	CASSANYGSGANVLTF
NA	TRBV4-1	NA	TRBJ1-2	TGCGCCAGCAGCCAAGATCCCGAGGGTCTCTACTATGGCTACACCTTC	CASSQDPEGLYYGYTF
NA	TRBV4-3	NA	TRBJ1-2	TGCGCCAGCAGCCAAGATCCGGGACACAGTTATGGCTACACCTTC	CASSQDPGHSYGYTF
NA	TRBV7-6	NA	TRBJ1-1	TGTGCCAGCAGCCGGGAATGGGGGGGCACTGAAGCTTTCTTT	CASSREWGGTEAFF
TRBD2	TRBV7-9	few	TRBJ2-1	TGTGCCAGCAGCTCCACTAGCGGGAGGGTAGTTGGGCAGTTCTTC	CASSSTSGRVVGQFF